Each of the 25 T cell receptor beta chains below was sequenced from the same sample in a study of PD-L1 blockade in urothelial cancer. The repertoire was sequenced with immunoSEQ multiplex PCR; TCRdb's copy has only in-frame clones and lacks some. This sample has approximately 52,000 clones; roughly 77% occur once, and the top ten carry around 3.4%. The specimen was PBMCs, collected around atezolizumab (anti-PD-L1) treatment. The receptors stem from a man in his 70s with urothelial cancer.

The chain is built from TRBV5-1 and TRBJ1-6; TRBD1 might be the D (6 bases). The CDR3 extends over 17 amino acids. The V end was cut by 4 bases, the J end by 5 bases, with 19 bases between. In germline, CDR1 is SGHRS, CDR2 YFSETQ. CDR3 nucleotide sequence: TGCGCCAGCAGCCCGGGGGGGGCGGCTTGGAATAATTCACCCCTCCACTTT. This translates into CASSPGGAAWNNSPLHF.

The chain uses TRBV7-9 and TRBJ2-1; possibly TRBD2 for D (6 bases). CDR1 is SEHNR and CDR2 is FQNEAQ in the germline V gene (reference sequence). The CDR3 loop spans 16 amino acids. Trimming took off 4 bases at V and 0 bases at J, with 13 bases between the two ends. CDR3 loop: CASSSMGGRSYNEQFF. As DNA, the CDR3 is TGTGCCAGCAGCTCCATGGGAGGACGCTCCTACAATGAGCAGTTCTTC.

CDR3: CASRDRGRVQPQHF. The CDR3 DNA is TGTGCCAGCAGAGACAGGGGGCGAGTTCAGCCCCAGCATTTT. V gene TRBV27 combines with J gene TRBJ1-5, with TRBD1 matching 10 bases. CDR1 is MNHEY and CDR2 is SMNVEV in the germline V gene (reference sequence). There are 14 residues in the CDR3. With 6 bases clipped from V and 6 bases from J, the junction kept 5 bases outside the gene matches.

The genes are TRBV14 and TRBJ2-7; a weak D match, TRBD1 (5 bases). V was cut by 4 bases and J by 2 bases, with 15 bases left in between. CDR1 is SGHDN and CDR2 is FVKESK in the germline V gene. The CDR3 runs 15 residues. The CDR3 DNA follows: TGTGCCAGCAGCCTCAGGGTCGCTCGTCCCTACGAGCAGTACTTC. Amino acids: CASSLRVARPYEQYF.

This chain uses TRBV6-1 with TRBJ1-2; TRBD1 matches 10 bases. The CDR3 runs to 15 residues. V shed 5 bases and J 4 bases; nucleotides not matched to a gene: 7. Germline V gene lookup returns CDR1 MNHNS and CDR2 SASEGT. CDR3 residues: CASSMDRGSGYGYTF. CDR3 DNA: TGTGCCAGCAGTATGGACAGGGGGTCTGGCTATGGCTACACCTTC.

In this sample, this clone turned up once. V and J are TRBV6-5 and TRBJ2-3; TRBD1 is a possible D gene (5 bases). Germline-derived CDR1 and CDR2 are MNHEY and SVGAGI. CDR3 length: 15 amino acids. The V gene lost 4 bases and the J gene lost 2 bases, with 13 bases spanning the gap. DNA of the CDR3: TGTGCCAGCAGTTCCCAGGGTAGCCTCACAGATACGCAGTATTTT. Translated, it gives CASSSQGSLTDTQYF.

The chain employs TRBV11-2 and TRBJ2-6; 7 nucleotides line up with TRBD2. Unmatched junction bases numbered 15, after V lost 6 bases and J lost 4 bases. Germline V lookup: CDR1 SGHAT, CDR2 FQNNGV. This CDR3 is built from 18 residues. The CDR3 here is CASRVPGLKGSGANVLTF. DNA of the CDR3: TGTGCCAGCAGGGTACCGGGACTAAAGGGATCAGGGGCCAACGTCCTGACTTTC.

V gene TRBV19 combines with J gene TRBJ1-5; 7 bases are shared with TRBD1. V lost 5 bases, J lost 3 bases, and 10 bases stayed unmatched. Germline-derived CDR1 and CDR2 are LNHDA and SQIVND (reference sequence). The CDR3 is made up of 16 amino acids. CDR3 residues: CASSPRGQRINQPQHF. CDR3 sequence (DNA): TGTGCCAGTAGTCCCCGGGGACAGAGGATCAATCAGCCCCAGCATTTT. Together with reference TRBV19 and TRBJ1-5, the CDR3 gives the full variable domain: DGGITQSPKYLFRKEGQNVTLSCEQNLNHDAMYWYRQDPGQGLRLIYYSQIVNDFQKGDIAEGYSVSREKKESFPLTVTSAQKNPTAFYLCASSPRGQRINQPQHFGDGTRLSIL.

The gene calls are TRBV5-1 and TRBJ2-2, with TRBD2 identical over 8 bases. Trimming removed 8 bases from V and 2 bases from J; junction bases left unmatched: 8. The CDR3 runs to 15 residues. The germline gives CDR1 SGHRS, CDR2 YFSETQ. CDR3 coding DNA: TGCGCCAGTCACCCCGGGGGGGTAAACACCGGGGAGCTGTTTTTT. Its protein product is CASHPGGVNTGELFF.

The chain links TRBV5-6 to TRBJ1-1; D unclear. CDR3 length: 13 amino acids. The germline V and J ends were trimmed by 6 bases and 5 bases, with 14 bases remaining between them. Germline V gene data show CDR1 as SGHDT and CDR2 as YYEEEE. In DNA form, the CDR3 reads TGTGCCAGCATCCCCACGGGAAGGACTGAAGCTTTCTTT. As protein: CASIPTGRTEAFF.

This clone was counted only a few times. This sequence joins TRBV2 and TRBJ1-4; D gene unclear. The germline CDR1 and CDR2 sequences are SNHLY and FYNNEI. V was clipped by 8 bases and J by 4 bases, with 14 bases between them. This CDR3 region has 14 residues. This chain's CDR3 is CASLLEGINEKLFF. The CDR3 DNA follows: TGTGCCAGCCTACTGGAGGGAATTAATGAAAAACTGTTTTTT.

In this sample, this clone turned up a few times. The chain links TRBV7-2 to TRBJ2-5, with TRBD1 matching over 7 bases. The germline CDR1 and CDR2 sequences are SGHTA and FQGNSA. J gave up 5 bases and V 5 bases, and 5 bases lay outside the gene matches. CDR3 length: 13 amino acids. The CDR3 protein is CASSPTGMETQYF. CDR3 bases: TGTGCCAGCAGCCCGACAGGGATGGAGACCCAGTACTTC.

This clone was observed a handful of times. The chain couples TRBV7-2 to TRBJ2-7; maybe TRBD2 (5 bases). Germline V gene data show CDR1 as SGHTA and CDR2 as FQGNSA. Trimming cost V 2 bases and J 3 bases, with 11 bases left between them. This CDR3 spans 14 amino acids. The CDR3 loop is CASSLPGYHYEQYF. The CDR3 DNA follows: TGTGCCAGCAGCTTACCGGGGTACCACTACGAGCAGTACTTC.

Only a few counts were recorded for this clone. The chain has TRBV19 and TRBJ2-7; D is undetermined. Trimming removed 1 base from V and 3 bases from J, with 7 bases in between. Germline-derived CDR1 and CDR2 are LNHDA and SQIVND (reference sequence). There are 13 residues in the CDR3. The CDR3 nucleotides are TGTGCCAGTAGTATAGCTAGGTTCTACGAGCAGTACTTC. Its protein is CASSIARFYEQYF. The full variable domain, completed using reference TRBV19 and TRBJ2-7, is DGGITQSPKYLFRKEGQNVTLSCEQNLNHDAMYWYRQDPGQGLRLIYYSQIVNDFQKGDIAEGYSVSREKKESFPLTVTSAQKNPTAFYLCASSIARFYEQYFGPGTRLTVT.

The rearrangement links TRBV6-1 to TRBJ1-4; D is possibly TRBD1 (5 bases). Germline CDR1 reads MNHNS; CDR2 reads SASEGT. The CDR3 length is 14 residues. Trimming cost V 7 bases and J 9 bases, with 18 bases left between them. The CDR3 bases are TGTGCCAGCACCTTGGGCAGGGAAAATCAAAAACTGTTTTTT. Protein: CASTLGRENQKLFF.

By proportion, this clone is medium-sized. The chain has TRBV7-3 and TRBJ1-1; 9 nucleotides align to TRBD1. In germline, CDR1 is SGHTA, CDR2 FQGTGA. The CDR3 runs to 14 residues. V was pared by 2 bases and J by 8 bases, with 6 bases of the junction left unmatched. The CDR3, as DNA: TGTGCCAGCAGCTTAGGGGGACAGGGAAGAGAAGCTTTCTTT. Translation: CASSLGGQGREAFF.

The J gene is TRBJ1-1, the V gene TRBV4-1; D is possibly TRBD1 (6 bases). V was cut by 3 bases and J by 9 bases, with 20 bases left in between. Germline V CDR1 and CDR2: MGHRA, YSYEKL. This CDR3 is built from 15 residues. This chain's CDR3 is CASSQTAGQPGKAFF. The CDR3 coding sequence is TGCGCCAGCAGCCAGACGGCTGGACAGCCGGGGAAAGCTTTCTTT.

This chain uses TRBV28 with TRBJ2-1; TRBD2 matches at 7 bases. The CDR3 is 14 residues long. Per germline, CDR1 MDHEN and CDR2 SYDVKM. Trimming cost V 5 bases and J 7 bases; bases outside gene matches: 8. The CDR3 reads CASSLIGGGNEQFF. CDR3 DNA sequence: TGTGCCAGCAGTCTGATTGGCGGGGGAAATGAGCAGTTCTTC. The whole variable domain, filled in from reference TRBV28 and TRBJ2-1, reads DVKVTQSSRYLVKRTGEKVFLECVQDMDHENMFWYRQDPGLGLRLIYFSYDVKMKEKGDIPEGYSVSREKKERFSLILESASTNQTSMYLCASSLIGGGNEQFFGPGTRLTVL.

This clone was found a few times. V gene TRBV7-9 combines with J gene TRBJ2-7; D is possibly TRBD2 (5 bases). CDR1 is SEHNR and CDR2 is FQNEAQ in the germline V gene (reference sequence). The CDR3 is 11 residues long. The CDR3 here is CASANSYEQYF. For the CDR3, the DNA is TGTGCTAGCGCGAACTCCTACGAGCAGTACTTC.

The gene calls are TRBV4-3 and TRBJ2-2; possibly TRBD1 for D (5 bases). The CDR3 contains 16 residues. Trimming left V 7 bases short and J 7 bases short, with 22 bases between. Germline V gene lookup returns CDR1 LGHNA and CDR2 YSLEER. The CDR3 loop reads CASTDTKRRFRGELFF. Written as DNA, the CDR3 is TGCGCCAGCACGGACACCAAACGCAGATTCCGCGGGGAGCTGTTTTTT.

The CDR3 region is CASRRQSGWDNEQFF. The CDR3, as DNA: TGTGCCAGCAGGCGACAGTCGGGTTGGGACAATGAGCAGTTCTTC. The rearrangement uses TRBV28 and TRBJ2-1; tentatively, D is TRBD1 (5 bases). Germline loops: CDR1 MDHEN, CDR2 SYDVKM. This CDR3 spans 15 amino acids. Trimming shortened V by 6 bases and J by 5 bases, and 17 bases separated the two germline ends. The complete variable domain, with remaining parts taken from reference TRBV28 and TRBJ2-1, reads DVKVTQSSRYLVKRTGEKVFLECVQDMDHENMFWYRQDPGLGLRLIYFSYDVKMKEKGDIPEGYSVSREKKERFSLILESASTNQTSMYLCASRRQSGWDNEQFFGPGTRLTVL.

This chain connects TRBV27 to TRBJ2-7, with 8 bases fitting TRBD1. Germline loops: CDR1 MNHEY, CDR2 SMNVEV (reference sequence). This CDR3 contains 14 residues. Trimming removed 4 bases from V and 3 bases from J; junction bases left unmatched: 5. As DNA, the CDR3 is TGTGCCAGCAGTTCGTATGGACAGGGCTACGAGCAGTACTTC. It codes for CASSSYGQGYEQYF.

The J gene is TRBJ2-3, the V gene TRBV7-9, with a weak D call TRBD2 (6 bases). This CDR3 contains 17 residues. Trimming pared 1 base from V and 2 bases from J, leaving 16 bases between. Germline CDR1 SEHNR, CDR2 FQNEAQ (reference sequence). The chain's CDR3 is CASSLELSGGNTDTQYF. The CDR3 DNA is TGTGCCAGCAGCTTAGAATTGAGTGGGGGGAACACAGATACGCAGTATTTT.

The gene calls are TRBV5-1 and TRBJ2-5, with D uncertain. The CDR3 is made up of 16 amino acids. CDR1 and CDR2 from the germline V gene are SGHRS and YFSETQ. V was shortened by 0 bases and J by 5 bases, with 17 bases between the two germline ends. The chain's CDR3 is CASSLVPTPLRETQYF. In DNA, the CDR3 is TGCGCCAGCAGCTTGGTCCCCACTCCGCTCCGGGAGACCCAGTACTTC.

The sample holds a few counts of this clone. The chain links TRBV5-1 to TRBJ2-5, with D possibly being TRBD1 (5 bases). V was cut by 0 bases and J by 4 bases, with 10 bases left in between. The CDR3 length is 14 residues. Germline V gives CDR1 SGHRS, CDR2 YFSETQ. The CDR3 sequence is CASSLALGVETQYF. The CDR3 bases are TGCGCCAGCAGCTTGGCTCTAGGGGTAGAGACCCAGTACTTC.